The present T cell receptor beta chain was sequenced within a study of T cell responses to AZD1222 COVID-19 vaccine. CDR3 length: 15 residues. Germline assignment: CDR1 MGHDK and CDR2 SYGVNS. The trim removed 4 bases at V and 9 bases at J, leaving 6 bases unmatched. TCRdb keeps only in-frame clones here, not all; method: immunoSEQ multiplex PCR. The table lists about 31,000 clones, more than 75% of them singletons. A remark on this clone: Antigen specificity is unknown.

Study-level findings and limits: Every sample of the repertoires postdated the peak T cell response. Distributed over spike, vaccine-associated CD4 TCRs predominated at 160-218 and 743-854. White British donors predominated, females outnumbered males, and clonal diversity was possibly underestimated.

The TCR comes from an adult who received the AZD1222 COVID-19 vaccine. This sample comprised peripheral blood, obtained 28 days after the second AZD1222 dose. The V and J genes are TRBV25-1 and TRBJ2-1, with 13 bases identical to TRBD2. The CDR3 region is CASSGGTSGVTEQFF. In DNA form, the CDR3 reads TGTGCCAGCAGTGGTGGGACTAGCGGGGTCACTGAGCAGTTCTTC.